This paragraph reports one T cell receptor (beta chain). This clone's antigen is unknown. No per-base quality is available; no much larger clone lies one base away. Using the deep immunoSEQ assay, TCR CDR3 regions were amplified from genomic DNA by multiplex PCR. Extracted genomic DNA from each cell subset was distributed evenly across all wells of several immunoSEQ 96-well plates, and each plate was treated as a replicate. For sorted subsets, about 200 ng genomic DNA, equal to approximately 30,000 T cell genomes, was loaded into each replicate PCR. Purified libraries were measured with a Qubit 3.0 fluorometer, size-checked on a Bioanalyzer 2100, and measured again with the KAPA Library Quantification kit. A separate single-read 150-cycle Illumina NextSeq 550 flow cell was used to sequence each immunoSEQ 96-well plate. As for how the authors treated the data: Because the immunoSEQ output held only junctional sequences and lacked quality scores, the filtering could not match the filtering applied to full-length reads. Sequences were annotated with PyIR, a Python wrapper for IgBLAST v1.9, using IMGT germline references to assign V/J genes and CDR3. Reads were filtered out if the reads had weak V/J assignments (E-value above 1e-6), no CDR3, stop codons, out-of-frame junctions, or ambiguous translated residues. V3J clonotypes were defined by identical inferred V gene, J gene, and CDR3 amino acid sequence. The percentage overlap between two repertoires was calculated by dividing the number of shared unique clonotypes by the size of the smaller repertoire. Richness of each repertoire was evaluated using RTK rarefaction, the Chao1 estimator, and Recon v2.1 estimates of unobserved clonotypes. For all TCRbeta clonotypes obtained by the gDNA method from a handful of donors, generation probabilities were computed with OLGA. This is the immuneACCESS table as TCRdb keeps it, with only in-frame sequences that have V and J called. A part of the clones is gone; compared with another copy, unresolved V genes explain less than half, and the rest is unexplained. The V and J calls and clone size are taken from that table; D and trimming were inferred from the DNA. The sample records 2 million to 3 million clones, roughly 93% of which are singletons. Jointly, the top ten make up more than 0.35% of the sample.

Trimming takes 2 bases from V and 7 bases from J, and the germline ends sit 11 bases apart. Counted from cysteine to phenylalanine, this CDR3 has 13 amino acids. Of all the DNA, just the CDR3 is kept, 39 bases in frame from base 1. In the germline V gene, CDR1 corresponds to KGHSH and CDR2 to LQKENI. Healthy HIV-negative adults with no recently reported acute infections or vaccinations were included as donors. Only Caucasian adults living in Nashville, Tennessee, USA were represented among the donors. CD4+ T cells were enriched through magnetic negative selection, after which naive cells were positively selected on CD45RA and the remaining negative fraction served as the memory subset. Blood was obtained by leukapheresis, after which PBMCs were separated by Ficoll-Histopaque density gradient centrifugation and cryopreserved in liquid nitrogen vapor phase. Purity and quantity of every magnetically sorted T cell population were checked by analytical flow cytometry. Genomic DNA was isolated from every sorted fraction and measured by UV absorbance on a Nanodrop 2000c.

The data derive from a study of shared clonotypes between healthy human individuals (dated by TCRdb to about 2020). Regarding the study in general: The cohort comprised two women and a few men aged 18 to 49 years. For each donor, CD4 naive and CD4 memory were each given three plates, CD8 naive was given two plates, and CD8 memory was given one plate. To estimate repertoire size and how much clonotype sharing occurs between individuals, the study deeply sequenced the blood TCR repertoires of 4 to 6 healthy adults. To increase sequencing depth and limit assay-specific biases, TCR repertoire library preparation and sequencing were carried out by different laboratories using diverse techniques. Leukapheresis yielded between about 0.85 and 10 billion PBMCs per donor. General conclusions and limits of the study: Sampling was limited to blood, and TCR repertoires in tissue likely differ from TCR repertoires in blood. Higher generation probabilities were observed for clonotypes shared by all four sorted-subset donors than for non-shared clonotypes. Incomplete sequencing was indicated by rarefaction of sorted-subset datasets, despite the large sequencing depth. Based on pairwise subsampling, the degree of clonotype sharing among donors was expected to be affected by sequencing depth. The genetic and exposure-history diversity represented was limited by the small number of donors. Roughly 5% of naive CD4, around 3.5% of naive CD8, approximately 2.2% of memory CD4, and 0.4% of memory CD8 clonotypes were shared across several donors. Estimated clonotype richness was generally larger for naive than for memory subsets.

Input material: naive CD4+ T cells from PBMCs. This specimen's cell subset or site label, interpreted: CD45RA+ positively selected. The origin of this receptor is a man aged 18 to 29 in good health. Some clones in this sample may be carry-over from other donors' samples. The chain couples TRBV18 to TRBJ1-1, with the D gene call left open. The CDR3 loop reads CASSPGEFNEAFF. The DNA sequence is as follows: TGTGCCAGCTCACCAGGGGAATTCAATGAAGCTTTCTTT.